Listed below are T cell receptor beta chains from one sample, sequenced in a study of T cells in localized non-small cell lung cancer. Repertoires were generated with immunoSEQ multiplex PCR, while TCRdb's copy carries only in-frame clones and drops some. The sample includes roughly 2,700 clones, around 25% of them seen just once. The sequenced sample was normal lung tissue next to the tumor, obtained before any cancer treatment. The receptor set was obtained from a female donor of 60 years or more with stage I squamous cell lung carcinoma. Each CDR3 is given with its conserved first and last residue. The D gene is left open where the match is weak. Size values are once, few and many counts, or a class for expanded clones, and some rows have none.

TRBJ2-7 | TRBV5-1 | . | . | CASSLSRDNPYEQYF | TGCGCCAGCAGCTTGTCTCGGGACAACCCTTACGAGCAGTACTTC
TRBJ2-1 | TRBV5-1 | once | . | CASRGGDLRDEQFF | TGCGCCAGCAGGGGCGGGGACCTTAGGGATGAGCAGTTCTTC
TRBJ2-1 | TRBV15 | . | . | CATSRDLFSGNNEQFF | TGTGCCACCAGCAGAGATCTGTTTAGCGGAAACAATGAGCAGTTCTTC
TRBJ2-7 | TRBV9 | . | TRBD1 | CASSGQGAYEQYF | TGTGCCAGCAGCGGACAGGGAGCCTACGAGCAGTACTTC
TRBJ2-7 | TRBV11-3 | few | . | CASSYDGGRALSYEQYF | TGTGCCAGCAGCTACGACGGGGGGCGGGCCCTCTCCTACGAGCAGTACTTC
TRBJ2-3 | TRBV28 | . | . | CASSSSRDTQYF | TGTGCCAGCAGTTCTAGCCGAGATACGCAGTATTTT
TRBJ2-3 | TRBV27 | few | . | CASSLLRGSTDTQYF | TGTGCCAGCAGTTTATTGAGAGGGAGCACAGATACGCAGTATTTT
TRBJ1-1 | TRBV28 | . | . | CASSPRQDRNEAFF | TGTGCCAGCAGTCCCCGACAGGACCGCAATGAAGCTTTCTTT
TRBJ2-5 | TRBV6-8 | medium-sized | . | CASSQQTVQETQYF | TGTGCCAGCAGTCAGCAGACAGTTCAAGAGACCCAGTACTTC
TRBJ1-1 | TRBV6-8 | few | TRBD1 | CASSSRTGVTNTEAFF | TGTGCCAGCAGTTCCCGGACAGGGGTCACGAACACTGAAGCTTTCTTT
TRBJ2-2 | TRBV19 | . | . | CASSRVGLTGELFF | TGTGCCAGTAGCAGGGTGGGCCTTACTGGGGAGCTGTTTTTT
TRBJ2-7 | TRBV28 | few | . | CASEEGTGSSYEQYF | TGTGCCAGCGAGGAGGGGACGGGCAGCTCCTACGAGCAGTACTTC
TRBJ2-4 | TRBV6-8 | medium-sized | TRBD2 | CASSDGLAGVSIQYF | TGTGCCAGCAGTGACGGACTAGCGGGAGTTAGCATTCAGTACTTC
TRBJ1-1 | TRBV28 | . | . | CASLTGSRLTEAFF | TGTGCCAGTTTAACAGGTTCTCGATTAACTGAAGCTTTCTTT
TRBJ2-2 | TRBV30 | . | . | CAWSVSTRRVSGELFF | TGTGCCTGGAGTGTATCCACTCGGAGGGTCTCCGGGGAGCTGTTTTTT
TRBJ2-2 | TRBV19 | . | . | CASSIFGGAAGELFF | TGTGCCAGTAGTATTTTTGGGGGAGCTGCCGGGGAGCTGTTTTTT
TRBJ2-3 | TRBV11-3 | . | TRBD2 | CASTRAGGVSDTQYF | TGTGCCAGCACCCGGGCGGGAGGGGTTTCAGATACGCAGTATTTT
TRBJ2-3 | TRBV6-8 | few | . | CASSYRADTQYF | TGTGCCAGCAGTTACCGGGCAGATACGCAGTATTTT
TRBJ1-1 | TRBV28 | . | TRBD1 | CASSLPVRQGYTEAFF | TGTGCCAGCAGCCTCCCAGTTAGACAGGGTTATACTGAAGCTTTCTTT
TRBJ1-5 | TRBV19 | . | . | CASSQGIDQPQHF | TGTGCCAGTAGTCAGGGGATAGATCAGCCCCAGCATTTT
TRBJ2-5 | TRBV11-3 | . | . | CASRYYGGGEETQYF | TGTGCCAGCAGATATTACGGGGGTGGGGAAGAGACCCAGTACTTC
TRBJ1-1 | TRBV30 | . | . | CAWSVVTTEAFF | TGTGCCTGGAGTGTAGTGACCACTGAAGCTTTCTTT
TRBJ1-5 | TRBV6-8 | medium-sized | . | CASSRVDQPQHF | TGTGCCAGCTCCCGGGTCGATCAGCCCCAGCATTTT
TRBJ2-1 | TRBV18 | few | . | CASSPPSFDEQFF | TGTGCCAGCTCACCACCTAGCTTCGATGAGCAGTTCTTC
TRBJ2-5 | TRBV28 | few | TRBD1 | CASSPGQGRLQGETQYF | TGTGCCAGCAGTCCCGGACAGGGGCGTTTGCAAGGGGAGACCCAGTACTTC
TRBJ2-7 | TRBV28 | medium-sized | TRBD1 | CASSPGTGTYEQYF | TGTGCCAGCAGTCCCGGGACAGGGACCTACGAGCAGTACTTC
TRBJ2-3 | TRBV11-3 | medium-sized | TRBD1 | CASSTGTGTDTQYF | TGTGCCAGCAGCACCGGGACAGGCACAGATACGCAGTATTTT
TRBJ2-5 | TRBV9 | few | . | CASSHPSGAQYF | TGTGCCAGCAGTCACCCCTCGGGGGCCCAGTACTTC
TRBJ2-1 | TRBV6-8 | few | TRBD2 | CASSYSMGAGDPNEQFF | TGTGCCAGCAGTTACTCGATGGGTGCGGGAGACCCCAATGAGCAGTTCTTC
TRBJ2-7 | TRBV30 | . | . | CAWQGEGYEQYF | TGTGCCTGGCAGGGTGAAGGATACGAGCAGTACTTC
TRBJ2-7 | TRBV11-3 | . | TRBD2 | CASSLRGLAGASYEQYF | TGTGCCAGCAGCTTACGTGGACTAGCGGGAGCCTCGTACGAGCAGTACTTC
TRBJ2-5 | TRBV6-8 | few | . | CASSYRARPGETQYF | TGTGCCAGCAGTTACAGGGCTCGCCCGGGGGAGACCCAGTACTTC
TRBJ2-1 | TRBV11-3 | medium-sized | . | CASSLSSGSLNEQFF | TGTGCCAGCAGCTTATCGTCCGGGTCCCTCAATGAGCAGTTCTTC
TRBJ2-3 | TRBV6-8 | medium-sized | . | CASSDPITDTQYF | TGTGCCAGCAGTGACCCCATCACAGATACGCAGTATTTT
TRBJ2-7 | TRBV6-8 | medium-sized | . | CASHRTVRNYEQYF | TGTGCCAGCCACAGGACAGTCAGGAACTACGAGCAGTACTTC
TRBJ2-1 | TRBV19 | . | TRBD2 | CASSIAGLAYNEQFF | TGTGCCAGTAGTATAGCGGGACTAGCCTACAATGAGCAGTTCTTC
TRBJ2-7 | TRBV6-8 | medium-sized | . | CASKGGTAYEQYF | TGTGCCAGCAAGGGCGGGACAGCCTACGAGCAGTACTTC
TRBJ2-2 | TRBV5-1 | few | . | CASSSAGLGGELFF | TGCGCCAGCAGCTCGGCCGGTTTGGGCGGGGAGCTGTTTTTT
TRBJ1-1 | TRBV19 | . | . | CASPPGKGRVTEAFF | TGTGCCAGTCCCCCCGGAAAGGGGCGGGTCACTGAAGCTTTCTTT
TRBJ2-2 | TRBV25-1 | . | TRBD1 | CASTETGFTGELFF | TGTGCCAGCACCGAGACAGGGTTCACCGGGGAGCTGTTTTTT
TRBJ1-1 | TRBV29-1 | few | . | CSVGQGRWTEAFF | TGCAGCGTTGGGCAGGGGAGATGGACTGAAGCTTTCTTT
TRBJ1-5 | TRBV6-8 | . | . | CASSATGYSNQPQHF | TGTGCCAGCAGTGCGACAGGATATAGCAATCAGCCCCAGCATTTT
TRBJ2-7 | TRBV11-3 | few | . | CASSLGNRDLYEQYF | TGTGCCAGCAGCTTGGGAAACCGGGACCTCTACGAGCAGTACTTC
TRBJ2-1 | TRBV30 | . | . | CAWSVGLYNEQFF | TGTGCCTGGAGTGTAGGCCTTTACAATGAGCAGTTCTTC
TRBJ1-2 | TRBV19 | . | . | CASSIQRQYGYTF | TGTGCCAGTAGTATACAGAGACAGTATGGCTACACCTTC
TRBJ2-2 | TRBV19 | . | TRBD2 | CASLAGGAGELFF | TGTGCCAGTTTGGCGGGAGGGGCCGGGGAGCTGTTTTTT
TRBJ2-1 | TRBV6-8 | . | . | CASSYSRGQAGSINEQFF | TGTGCCAGCAGTTACTCCAGGGGGCAAGCGGGAAGCATTAATGAGCAGTTCTTC
TRBJ2-7 | TRBV6-9 | . | . | CASSHSYEQYF | TGTGCCAGCAGTCACTCCTACGAGCAGTACTTC
TRBJ1-1 | TRBV7-2 | medium-sized | TRBD1 | CASRQTGTTEAFF | TGTGCCAGCAGGCAGACAGGGACCACTGAAGCTTTCTTT